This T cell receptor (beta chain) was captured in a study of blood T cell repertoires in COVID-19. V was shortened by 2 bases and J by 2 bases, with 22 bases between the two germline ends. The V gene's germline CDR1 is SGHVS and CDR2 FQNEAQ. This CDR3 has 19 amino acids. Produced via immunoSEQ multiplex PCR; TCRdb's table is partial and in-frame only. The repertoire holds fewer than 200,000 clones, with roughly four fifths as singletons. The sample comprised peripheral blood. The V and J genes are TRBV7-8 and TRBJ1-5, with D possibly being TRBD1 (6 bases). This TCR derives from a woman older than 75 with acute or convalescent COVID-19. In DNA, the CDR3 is TGTGCCAGCAGCTTATGGGGTAAACAGGGAAAGAGGGGCAATCAGCCCCAGCATTTT. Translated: CASSLWGKQGKRGNQPQHF.